This T cell receptor beta chain was captured by sequencing in a study of glioma-infiltrating T cells. Amplification of TCR alpha and beta CDR3 regions from RNA used iRepertoire nested multiplex PCR. For one-step reverse transcription and amplification, about 90-450 ng of tissue mRNA or PBMC total RNA was used. MiXCR was run by TCRdb on the multiplex PCR reads, yielding one entry per CDR3 protein. The table lists approximately 100,000 distinct CDR3 sequences, less than 30% of them singletons. CDR1 is MNHNY and CDR2 is SVGAGI in the germline V gene (reference sequence). Trimming took off 0 bases at V and 12 bases at J, with 9 bases between the two ends. This CDR3 is built from 12 residues. In its sample, this clonotype was seen many times.

The V and J genes are TRBV6-6 and TRBJ2-1; possibly TRBD2 for D (5 bases). The TCR originated in a human donor with low-grade glioma or glioblastoma, undergoing nonglioma brain surgery, or in good health (not recorded which). Sequencing used glioma tissue, nonneoplastic brain tissue, or PBMCs (not recorded which). CDR3 sequence reads: CASSYSGSWQFF. In nucleotides, the CDR3 is TGTGCCAGCAGTTACTCGGGGAGTTGGCAGTTCTTC.